Presented here are 8 T cell receptor beta chains from one specimen sequenced in a study of PD-L1 blockade in urothelial cancer. Time point in this sample: pretreatment peripheral blood. TCRdb keeps only in-frame clones here, not all; method: immunoSEQ multiplex PCR. The repertoire consists of about 43,000 clones, with approximately 80% occurring once and the leading ten covering around 16%. Sample: PBMCs, taken around atezolizumab (anti-PD-L1) treatment. The receptors were gathered from a man in his 60s with urothelial cancer.

The chain has TRBV7-2 and TRBJ2-7; possible D gene TRBD2, 6 bases. V dropped 4 bases and J dropped 0 bases, with 10 bases sitting between them. The CDR3 contains 14 residues. Germline CDR1 and CDR2: SGHTA and FQGNSA. The CDR3 loop reads CASSSSGASYEQYF. As DNA, the CDR3 is TGTGCCAGCAGCTCCTCGGGAGCCTCCTACGAGCAGTACTTC. Variable domain in full (rest from reference TRBV7-2 and TRBJ2-7): GAGVSQSPSNKVTEKGKDVELRCDPISGHTALYWYRQSLGQGLEFLIYFQGNSAPDKSGLPSDRFSAERTGGSVSTLTIQRTQQEDSAVYLCASSSSGASYEQYFGPGTRLTVT.

V usage is TRBV5-1 and J usage is TRBJ1-2; unclear D gene. CDR3 length: 14 amino acids. In germline, CDR1 is SGHRS, CDR2 YFSETQ. V was clipped by 5 bases and J by 2 bases, with 13 bases between them. Here the CDR3 reads CASSLEGGNYGYTF. In DNA form, the CDR3 reads TGCGCCAGCAGTCTGGAGGGCGGCAACTATGGCTACACCTTC.

The chain recombines TRBV28 with TRBJ2-3, with a possible D match to TRBD2 (7 bases). The CDR3 has 16 amino acids. The V gene's germline CDR1 is MDHEN and CDR2 SYDVKM. Trimming cost V 3 bases and J 4 bases, with 17 bases left between them. CDR3 loop: CASSFSGGDMSDTQYF. The CDR3 DNA reads TGTGCCAGCAGTTTCTCTGGGGGGGACATGTCAGATACGCAGTATTTT.

With regard to this clone: Other DNA sequences in the same sample also yield this CDR3. The rearrangement uses TRBV30 and TRBJ2-3; 12 bases fit TRBD2. The length of the CDR3 is 14 residues. V was pared by 5 bases and J by 3 bases, with 3 bases of the junction left unmatched. Germline CDR1 GTSNPN, CDR2 SVGIG (reference sequence). The CDR3 protein is CAWGLAGGTDTQYF. The CDR3 DNA sequence: TGTGCCTGGGGGCTAGCGGGAGGGACAGATACGCAGTATTTT.

This chain joins TRBV7-8 and TRBJ2-1, with D perhaps matching TRBD2 (5 bases). Germline assignment: CDR1 SGHVS and CDR2 FQNEAQ. Trimming removed 3 bases at V and 10 bases at J, with 22 bases between. CDR3 size: 16 residues. This chain's CDR3 is CASSFPPPPLASEQFF. The CDR3, as DNA: TGTGCCAGCAGCTTCCCACCACCTCCTCTAGCCTCCGAGCAGTTCTTC.

V gene TRBV2 combines with J gene TRBJ1-5; a weak D match, TRBD1 (5 bases). The germline V gene encodes CDR1 SNHLY and CDR2 FYNNEI. The CDR3 loop spans 17 amino acids. V lost 5 bases and J lost 1, with 18 bases in between. The CDR3 nucleotides are TGTGCCAGCAGTCCCCAGAGAGACAGCGCAAGCAATCAGCCCCAGCATTTT. Amino acids: CASSPQRDSASNQPQHF.

In this sample, this clone turned up once. V usage is TRBV30 and J usage is TRBJ1-4, with a possible D match to TRBD1 (5 bases). V was clipped by 0 bases and J by 8 bases, with 16 bases between them. The germline V gene has CDR1 GTSNPN and CDR2 SVGIG (reference sequence). The CDR3 consists of 15 residues. The CDR3 bases are TGTGCCTGGAGTGTAGACCGTGGGGGAGGCGAAAAACTGTTTTTT. It specifies CAWSVDRGGGEKLFF.

This chain links TRBV19 with TRBJ2-3; 15 bases are a match to TRBD2. V lost 5 bases to trimming and J lost 6 bases; unmatched junction nucleotides: 9. CDR3 length: 17 residues. The germline V gene encodes CDR1 LNHDA and CDR2 SQIVND (reference sequence). The CDR3 loop reads CASSPWTSGRAGDTQYF. DNA of the CDR3: TGTGCCAGTAGTCCCTGGACTAGCGGGAGGGCCGGTGATACGCAGTATTTT.